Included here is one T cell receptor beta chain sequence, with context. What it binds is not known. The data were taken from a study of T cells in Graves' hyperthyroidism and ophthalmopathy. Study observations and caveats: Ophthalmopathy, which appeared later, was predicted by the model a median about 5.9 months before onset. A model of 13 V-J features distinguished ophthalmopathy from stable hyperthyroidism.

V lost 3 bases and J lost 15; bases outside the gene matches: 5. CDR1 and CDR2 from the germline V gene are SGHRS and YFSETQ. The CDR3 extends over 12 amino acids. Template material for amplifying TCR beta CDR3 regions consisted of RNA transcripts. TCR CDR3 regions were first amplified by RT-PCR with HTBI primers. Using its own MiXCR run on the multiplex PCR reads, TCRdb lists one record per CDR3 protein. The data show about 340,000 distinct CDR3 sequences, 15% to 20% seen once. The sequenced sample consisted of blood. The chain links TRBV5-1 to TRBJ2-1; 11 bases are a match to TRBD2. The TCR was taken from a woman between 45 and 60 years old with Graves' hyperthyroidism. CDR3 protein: CASSSIAGGPFF. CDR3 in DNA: TGCGCCAGCAGCTCCATAGCGGGGGGGCCGTTCTTC.